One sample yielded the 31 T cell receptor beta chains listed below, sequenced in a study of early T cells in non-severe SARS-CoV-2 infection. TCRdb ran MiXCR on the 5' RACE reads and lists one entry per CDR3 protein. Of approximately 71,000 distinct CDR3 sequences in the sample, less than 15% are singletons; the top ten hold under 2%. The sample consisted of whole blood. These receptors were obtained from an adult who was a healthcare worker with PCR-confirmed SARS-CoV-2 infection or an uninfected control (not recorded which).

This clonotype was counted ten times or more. CDR3 sequence: CSVGQVGNTEAFF. The DNA for the CDR3 is TGCAGCGTTGGGCAGGTGGGGAACACTGAAGCTTTCTTT. This chain links TRBV29-1 with TRBJ1-1, with D hard to call. The CDR3 length is 13 residues. Trimming took off 4 bases at V and 1 base at J, with 10 bases between the two ends. Germline values: CDR1 SQVTM, CDR2 ANQGSEA.

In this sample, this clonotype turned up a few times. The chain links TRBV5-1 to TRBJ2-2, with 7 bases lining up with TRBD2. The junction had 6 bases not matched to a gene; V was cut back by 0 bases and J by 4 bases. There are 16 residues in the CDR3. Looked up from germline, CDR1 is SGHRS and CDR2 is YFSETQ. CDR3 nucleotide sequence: TGCGCCAGCAGCTTGGTGGCTAGCGGATCCACCGGGGAGCTGTTTTTT. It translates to CASSLVASGSTGELFF.

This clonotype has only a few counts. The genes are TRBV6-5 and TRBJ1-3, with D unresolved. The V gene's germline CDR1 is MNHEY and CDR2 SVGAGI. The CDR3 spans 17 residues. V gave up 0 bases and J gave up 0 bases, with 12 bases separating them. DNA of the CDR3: TGTGCCAGCAGTTACTCGGGCCAGACCCTCTCTGGAAACACCATATATTTT. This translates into CASSYSGQTLSGNTIYF.

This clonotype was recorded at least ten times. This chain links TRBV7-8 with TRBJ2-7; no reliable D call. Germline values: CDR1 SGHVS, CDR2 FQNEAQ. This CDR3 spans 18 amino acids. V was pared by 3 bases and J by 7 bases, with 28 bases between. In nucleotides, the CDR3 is TGTGCCAGCAGCTTCGAAATAAGACGAGGTCCACCTTCGGTGGAGCAGTACTTC. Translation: CASSFEIRRGPPSVEQYF.

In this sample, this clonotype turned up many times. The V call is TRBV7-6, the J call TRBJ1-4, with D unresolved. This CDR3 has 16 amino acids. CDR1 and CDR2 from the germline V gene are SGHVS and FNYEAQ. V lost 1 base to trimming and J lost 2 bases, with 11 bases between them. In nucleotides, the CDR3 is TGTGCCAGCAGCTTAGGGACCCTGGGGACTAATGAAAAACTGTTTTTT. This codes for CASSLGTLGTNEKLFF.

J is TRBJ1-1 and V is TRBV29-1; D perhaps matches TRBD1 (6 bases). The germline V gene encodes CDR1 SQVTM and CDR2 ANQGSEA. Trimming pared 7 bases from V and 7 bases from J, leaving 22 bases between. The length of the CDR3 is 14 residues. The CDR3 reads CSAESGVLTGEAFF. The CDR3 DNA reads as TGCAGCGCCGAAAGTGGGGTGTTGACAGGTGAAGCTTTCTTT.

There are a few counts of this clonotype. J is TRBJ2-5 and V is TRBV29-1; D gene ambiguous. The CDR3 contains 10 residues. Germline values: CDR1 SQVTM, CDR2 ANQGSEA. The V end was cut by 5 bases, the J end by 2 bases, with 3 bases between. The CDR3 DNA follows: TGCAGCGTTTCGCAAGAGACCCAGTACTTC. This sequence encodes CSVSQETQYF.

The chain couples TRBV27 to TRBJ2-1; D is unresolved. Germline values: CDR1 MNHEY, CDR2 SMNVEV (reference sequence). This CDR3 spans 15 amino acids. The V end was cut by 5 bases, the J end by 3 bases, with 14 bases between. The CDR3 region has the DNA TGTGCCAGCAGTGCATGGACGGGTCTCTACAATGAGCAGTTCTTC. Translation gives CASSAWTGLYNEQFF.

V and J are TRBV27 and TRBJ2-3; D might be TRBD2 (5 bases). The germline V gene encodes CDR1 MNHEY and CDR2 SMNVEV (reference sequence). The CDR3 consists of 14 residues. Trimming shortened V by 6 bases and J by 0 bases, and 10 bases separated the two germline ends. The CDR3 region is CASSRGISTDTQYF. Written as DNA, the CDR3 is TGTGCCAGCAGCCGGGGTATTAGCACAGATACGCAGTATTTT.

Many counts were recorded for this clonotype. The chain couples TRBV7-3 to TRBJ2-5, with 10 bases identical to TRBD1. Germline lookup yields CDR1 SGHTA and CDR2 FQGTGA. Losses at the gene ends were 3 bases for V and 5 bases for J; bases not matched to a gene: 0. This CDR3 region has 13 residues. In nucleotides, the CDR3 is TGTGCCAGCAGCTTGGACAGGGGGGAGACCCAGTACTTC. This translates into CASSLDRGETQYF.

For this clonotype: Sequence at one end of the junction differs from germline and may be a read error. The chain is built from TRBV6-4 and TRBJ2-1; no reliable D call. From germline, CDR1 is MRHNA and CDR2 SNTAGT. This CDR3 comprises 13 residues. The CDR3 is CASSDSFWDEQSF. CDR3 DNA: TGTGCCAGCAGTGACTCCTTTTGGGATGAGCAGTCCTTC.

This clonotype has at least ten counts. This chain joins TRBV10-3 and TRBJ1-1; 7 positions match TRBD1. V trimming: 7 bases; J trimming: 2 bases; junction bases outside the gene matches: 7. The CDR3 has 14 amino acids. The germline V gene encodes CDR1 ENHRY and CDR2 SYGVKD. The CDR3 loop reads CAITLDRLNTEAFF. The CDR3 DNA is TGTGCCATCACCCTGGACAGGTTAAACACTGAAGCTTTCTTT.

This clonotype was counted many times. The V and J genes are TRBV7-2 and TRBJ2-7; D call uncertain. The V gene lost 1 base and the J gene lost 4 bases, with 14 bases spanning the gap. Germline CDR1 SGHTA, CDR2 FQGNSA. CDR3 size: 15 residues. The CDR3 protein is CASSLDMWQQYEQYF. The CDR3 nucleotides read TGTGCCAGCAGCTTAGATATGTGGCAGCAATACGAGCAGTACTTC.

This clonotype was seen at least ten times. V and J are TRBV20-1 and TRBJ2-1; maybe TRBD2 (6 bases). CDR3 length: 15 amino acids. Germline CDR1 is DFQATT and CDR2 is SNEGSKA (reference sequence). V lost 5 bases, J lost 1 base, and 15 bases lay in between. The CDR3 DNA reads TGCAGTGCTTCCAGCGACGCGGGGTCCTACAATGAGCAGTTCTTC. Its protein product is CSASSDAGSYNEQFF.

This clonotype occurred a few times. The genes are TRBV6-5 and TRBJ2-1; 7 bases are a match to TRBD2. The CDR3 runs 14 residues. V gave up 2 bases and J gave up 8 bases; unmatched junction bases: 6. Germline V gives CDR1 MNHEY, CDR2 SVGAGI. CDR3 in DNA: TGTGCCAGCAGTTACGGATCCAGCGGGGATGAGCAGTTCTTC. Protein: CASSYGSSGDEQFF.

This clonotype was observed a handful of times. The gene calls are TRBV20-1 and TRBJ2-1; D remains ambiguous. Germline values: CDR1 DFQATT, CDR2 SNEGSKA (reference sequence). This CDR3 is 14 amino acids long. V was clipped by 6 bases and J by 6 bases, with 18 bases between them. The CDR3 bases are TGCAGTGCCCAAAGGGCCCTAAACACCAATGAGCAGTTCTTC. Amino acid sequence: CSAQRALNTNEQFF.

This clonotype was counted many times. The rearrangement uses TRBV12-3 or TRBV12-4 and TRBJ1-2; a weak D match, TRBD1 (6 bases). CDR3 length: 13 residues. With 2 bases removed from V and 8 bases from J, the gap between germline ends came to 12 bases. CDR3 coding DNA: TGTGCCAGCAGTTTACCCACAGGGCCCGGCTACACCTTC. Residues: CASSLPTGPGYTF.

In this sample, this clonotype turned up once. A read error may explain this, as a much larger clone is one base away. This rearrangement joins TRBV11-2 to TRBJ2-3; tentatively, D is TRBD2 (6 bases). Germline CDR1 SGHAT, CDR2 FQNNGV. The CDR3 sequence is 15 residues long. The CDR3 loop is CPSSLGPSAGDTQYF. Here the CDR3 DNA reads TGTCCCAGCAGCTTAGGTCCTAGCGCGGGAGATACGCAGTATTTT.

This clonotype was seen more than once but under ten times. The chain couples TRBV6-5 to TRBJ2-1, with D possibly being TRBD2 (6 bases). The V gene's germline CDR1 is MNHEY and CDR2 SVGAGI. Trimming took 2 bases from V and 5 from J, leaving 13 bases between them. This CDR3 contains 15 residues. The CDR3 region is CASSYRGLVNNEQFF. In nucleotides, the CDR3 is TGTGCCAGCAGTTACCGGGGACTGGTTAACAATGAGCAGTTCTTC.

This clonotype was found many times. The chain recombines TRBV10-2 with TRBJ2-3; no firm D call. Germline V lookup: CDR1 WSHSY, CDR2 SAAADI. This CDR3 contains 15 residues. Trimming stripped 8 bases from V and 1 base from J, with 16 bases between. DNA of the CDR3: TGCGCCAGCTCCGTAGGATCCCTGGGCACAGATACGCAGTATTTT. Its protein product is CASSVGSLGTDTQYF.

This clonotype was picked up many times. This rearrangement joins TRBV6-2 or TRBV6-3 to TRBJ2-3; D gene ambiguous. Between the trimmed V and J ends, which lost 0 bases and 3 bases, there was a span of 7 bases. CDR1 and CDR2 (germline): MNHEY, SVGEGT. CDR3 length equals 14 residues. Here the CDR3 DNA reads TGTGCCAGCAGTTACTCGCCAGAGACAGATACGCAGTATTTT. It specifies CASSYSPETDTQYF.

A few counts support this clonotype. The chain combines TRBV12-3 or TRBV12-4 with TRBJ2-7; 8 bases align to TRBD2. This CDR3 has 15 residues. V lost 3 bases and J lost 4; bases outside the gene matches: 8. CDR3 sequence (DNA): TGTGCCAGCAGTTTCGGGAGGGGGGGATTTTACGAGCAGTACTTC. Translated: CASSFGRGGFYEQYF.

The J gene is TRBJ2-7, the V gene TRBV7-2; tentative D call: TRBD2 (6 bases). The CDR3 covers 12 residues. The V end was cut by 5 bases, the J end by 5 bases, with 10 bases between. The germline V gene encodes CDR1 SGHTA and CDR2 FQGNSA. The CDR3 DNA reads TGTGCCAGCAGCCAATGGGGGGACGAGCAGTACTTC. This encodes CASSQWGDEQYF.

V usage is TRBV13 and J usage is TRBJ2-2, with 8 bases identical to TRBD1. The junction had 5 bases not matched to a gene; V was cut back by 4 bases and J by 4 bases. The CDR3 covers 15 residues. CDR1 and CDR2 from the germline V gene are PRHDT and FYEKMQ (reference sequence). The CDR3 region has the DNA TGTGCCAGCAGCTCTCCGGGACAGGCCACCGGGGAGCTGTTTTTT. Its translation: CASSSPGQATGELFF.

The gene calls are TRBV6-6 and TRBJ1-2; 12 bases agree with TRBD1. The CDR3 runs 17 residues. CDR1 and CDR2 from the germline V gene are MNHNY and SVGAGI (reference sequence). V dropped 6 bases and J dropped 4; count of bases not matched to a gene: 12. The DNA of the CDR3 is TGTGCCAGCAGCACCCGGGACAGGGGGCCGAAGGGCTATGGCTACACCTTC. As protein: CASSTRDRGPKGYGYTF.

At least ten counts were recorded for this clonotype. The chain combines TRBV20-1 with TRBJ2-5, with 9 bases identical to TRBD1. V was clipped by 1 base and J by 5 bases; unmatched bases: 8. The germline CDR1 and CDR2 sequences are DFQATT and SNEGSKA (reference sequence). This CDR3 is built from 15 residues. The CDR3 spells CSARATGGAYETQYF. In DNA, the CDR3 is TGCAGTGCTAGAGCCACAGGGGGCGCCTATGAGACCCAGTACTTC.

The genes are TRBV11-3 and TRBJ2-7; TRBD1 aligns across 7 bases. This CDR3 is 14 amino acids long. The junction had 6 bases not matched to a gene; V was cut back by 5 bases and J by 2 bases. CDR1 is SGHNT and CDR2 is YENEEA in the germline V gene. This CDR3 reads CASSHGDSPYEQYF. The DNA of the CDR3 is TGTGCCAGCAGCCATGGGGACAGCCCCTACGAGCAGTACTTC.

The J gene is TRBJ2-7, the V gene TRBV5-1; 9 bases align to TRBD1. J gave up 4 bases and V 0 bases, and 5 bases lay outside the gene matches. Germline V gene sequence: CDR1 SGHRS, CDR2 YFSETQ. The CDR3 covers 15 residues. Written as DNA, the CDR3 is TGCGCCAGCAGCTTGGGCACAGGGGGCATGTACGAGCAGTACTTC. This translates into CASSLGTGGMYEQYF.

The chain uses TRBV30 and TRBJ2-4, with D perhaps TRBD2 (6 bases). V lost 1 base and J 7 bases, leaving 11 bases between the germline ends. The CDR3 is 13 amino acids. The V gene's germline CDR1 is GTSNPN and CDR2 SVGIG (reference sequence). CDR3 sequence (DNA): TGTGCCTGGAGTGGGGGAGGTGAGAACATTCAGTACTTC. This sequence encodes CAWSGGGENIQYF.

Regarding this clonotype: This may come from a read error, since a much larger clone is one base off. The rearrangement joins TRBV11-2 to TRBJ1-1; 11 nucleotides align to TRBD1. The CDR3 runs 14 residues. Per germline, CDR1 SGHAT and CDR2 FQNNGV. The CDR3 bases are TGTGACAGCAGAAGAGGGACAGGGGGCACTGAAGCTTTCTTT. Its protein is CDSRRGTGGTEAFF. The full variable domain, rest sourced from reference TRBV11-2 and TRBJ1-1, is EAGVAQSPRYKIIEKRQSVAFWCNPISGHATLYWYQQILGQGPKLLIQFQNNGVVDDSQLPKDRFSAERLKGVDSTLKIQPAKLEDSAVYLCDSRRGTGGTEAFFGQGTRLTVV.

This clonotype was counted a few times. Here the CDR3 reads CASWRGGPWDEQFF. Written as DNA, the CDR3 is TGTGCCAGCTGGCGGGGGGGCCCGTGGGATGAGCAGTTCTTC. The J gene is TRBJ2-1, the V gene TRBV6-2 or TRBV6-3; 9 bases are a match to TRBD2. CDR1 is MNHEY, CDR2 SVGEGT, per germline. This CDR3 contains 14 residues. V shed 8 bases, J shed 8 bases, and the junction held 10 bases outside the gene matches.